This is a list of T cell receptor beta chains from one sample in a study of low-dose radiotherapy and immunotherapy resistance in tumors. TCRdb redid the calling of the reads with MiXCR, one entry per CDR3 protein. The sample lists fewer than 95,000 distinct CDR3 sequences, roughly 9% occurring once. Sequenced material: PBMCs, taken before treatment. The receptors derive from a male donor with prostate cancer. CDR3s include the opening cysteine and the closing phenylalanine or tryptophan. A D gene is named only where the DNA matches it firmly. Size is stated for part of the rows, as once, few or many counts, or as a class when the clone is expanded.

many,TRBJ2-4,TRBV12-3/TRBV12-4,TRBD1,TGTGCCAGCAGTAAACCGGGACAGTTAGCCAAAAACATTCAGTACTTC,CASSKPGQLAKNIQYF
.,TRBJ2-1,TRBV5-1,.,TGCGCCAGCAGCTCCACAATTCAGGTTAATGAGCAGTTCTTC,CASSSTIQVNEQFF
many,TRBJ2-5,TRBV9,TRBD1,TGTGCCAGCAGCCTCGGGACAGCCCTAGGGACCCAGTACTTC,CASSLGTALGTQYF
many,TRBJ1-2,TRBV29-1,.,TGCAGCGTTGAAGACATCCTCTCAGTCTACACCTTC,CSVEDILSVYTF
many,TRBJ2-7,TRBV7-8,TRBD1,TGTGCCAGCAGCTTAGTCCTAGGACAGGGAAGGTACGAGCAGTACTTC,CASSLVLGQGRYEQYF
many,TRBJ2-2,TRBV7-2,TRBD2,TGTGCCAGCAGTCGGACTAGCGGGGAGTCCGGGGAGCTGTTTTTT,CASSRTSGESGELFF
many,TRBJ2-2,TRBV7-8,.,TGTGCCAGCAGCACGATGACGGCCGGGGAGCTGTTTTTT,CASSTMTAGELFF
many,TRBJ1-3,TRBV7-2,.,TGTGCCAGCAGCCGAACAGGGACTGGAAACACCATATATTTT,CASSRTGTGNTIYF
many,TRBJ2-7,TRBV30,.,TGTGCCTGGAGTGGGGACCAGTATTACGAGCAGTACTTC,CAWSGDQYYEQYF
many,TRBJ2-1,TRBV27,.,TGTGCCAGCAGGAAGCTAGCGAGAACCTACAATGAGCAGTTCTTC,CASRKLARTYNEQFF
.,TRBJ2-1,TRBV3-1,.,TGTGCCAGCAGCTCCCGACACACCAACTCCTATGAGCAGTTCTTC,CASSSRHTNSYEQFF
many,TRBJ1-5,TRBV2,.,TGTGCCAGCAGAGAATCCCCGGGAAGCCCTCTGGCCCAGCATTTT,CASRESPGSPLAQHF
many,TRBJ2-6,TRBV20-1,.,TGCAGTGCCAAGGGATTCTCTGGGGCCAACGTCCTGACTTTC,CSAKGFSGANVLTF
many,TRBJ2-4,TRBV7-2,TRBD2,TGTGCCAGCAGCTCCGGACGGACTAGCGGGATAACGGGAAACATTCAGTACTTC,CASSSGRTSGITGNIQYF
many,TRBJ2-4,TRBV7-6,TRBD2,TGTGCCAGCAGCTACCCCCCGGGGGGAACCAAAAACATTCAGTACTTC,CASSYPPGGTKNIQYF
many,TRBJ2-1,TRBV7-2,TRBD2,TGTGCCAGCAGCCCAAGGACTAGCGGGAGTCACTATGAGCAGTTCTTC,CASSPRTSGSHYEQFF
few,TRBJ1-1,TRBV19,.,TGTGCCACCACCCAGAGGACGGGGGTGAACACTGAAGCTTTCTTT,CATTQRTGVNTEAFF
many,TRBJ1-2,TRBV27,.,TGTGCCAGCAGTCCCCGGGACGGTGCCCGCTATGGCTACACCTTC,CASSPRDGARYGYTF
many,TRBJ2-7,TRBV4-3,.,TGCGCCAGCAGCCAAGATTACGGCAGCTACGAGCAGTACTTC,CASSQDYGSYEQYF
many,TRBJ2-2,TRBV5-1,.,TGCGCCAGCAGCTTGAGGGAGACCGGGGAGCTGTTTTTT,CASSLRETGELFF
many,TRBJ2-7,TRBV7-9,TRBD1,TGTGCCAGCAGCACGCCGACAGGGGAGCAGTACTTC,CASSTPTGEQYF
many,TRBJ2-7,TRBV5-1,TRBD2,TGCGCCAGCAGCTATGGGACTACTTCCTACGAGCAGTACTTC,CASSYGTTSYEQYF
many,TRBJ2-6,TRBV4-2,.,TGTGCCAGCAGCGCCACAGGACTACCTAGCTCTGGGGCCAACGTCCTGACTTTC,CASSATGLPSSGANVLTF
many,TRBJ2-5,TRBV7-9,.,TGTGCCAGCAGCCTCTCGGGCGGGTGGGAGACCCAGTACTTC,CASSLSGGWETQYF
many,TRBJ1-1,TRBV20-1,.,TGCAGTGCCGGGACCGCCTATGGGAACACTGAAGCTTTCTTT,CSAGTAYGNTEAFF
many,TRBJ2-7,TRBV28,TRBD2,TGTGCCAGCAGTTCCCATAGCGGGCCTACCTACGAGCAGTACTTC,CASSSHSGPTYEQYF
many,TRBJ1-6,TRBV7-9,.,TGTGCCAGCAGCGCCGCGGAGGGGTCAAATTCACCCCTCCACTTT,CASSAAEGSNSPLHF
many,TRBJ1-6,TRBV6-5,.,TGTGCCAGCAGTCCGGTAGCCGATTCACCCCTCCACTTT,CASSPVADSPLHF
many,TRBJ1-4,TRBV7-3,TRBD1,TGTGCCAGCAGTAGAGCGTTGGGGACAGGGCAGGTTTACTCCCGAAAACTGTTTTTT,CASSRALGTGQVYSRKLFF
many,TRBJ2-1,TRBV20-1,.,TGCAGTGCTAGAAGCCGGGTGGGGAGTGAGCAGTTCTTC,CSARSRVGSEQFF
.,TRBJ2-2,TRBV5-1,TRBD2,TGCGCCAGCAGCTTGGTAGCGGGAGGCCCCTTCACCGGGGAGCTGTTTTTT,CASSLVAGGPFTGELFF
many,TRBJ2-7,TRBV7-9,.,TGTGCCAGCAGTTTAGAAAATAGGGGCCGCGAGCAGTACTTC,CASSLENRGREQYF
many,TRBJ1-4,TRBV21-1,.,TGTGCCAGCAGCAGGGGCAGGCGTGCAACTAATGAAAAACTGTTTTTT,CASSRGRRATNEKLFF
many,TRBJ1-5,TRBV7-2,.,TGTGCCAGCAGCTTAAAATGTTTCTGGAAAGAACTTGCCGTGGGCAATCAGCCCCAGCATTTT,CASSLKCFWKELAVGNQPQHF
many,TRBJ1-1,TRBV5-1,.,TGCGCCAGCAGCTTGGGGTCTTGGGACGGTGAAGCTTTCTTT,CASSLGSWDGEAFF
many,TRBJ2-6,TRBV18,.,TGTGCCAGCTCACCGGAGGATCAGGGGTCTGGGGCCAACGTCCTGACTTTC,CASSPEDQGSGANVLTF
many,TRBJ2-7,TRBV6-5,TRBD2,TGTGCCAGCTGGGAATTAGCGGGAGCGGACGAGCAGTACTTC,CASWELAGADEQYF
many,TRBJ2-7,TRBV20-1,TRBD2,TGCAGTGCTAGAGCCCAACTAGCGGGAGGCCCCTACGAGCAGTACTTC,CSARAQLAGGPYEQYF
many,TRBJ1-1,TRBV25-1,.,TGTGCCAGCAGTAAAGGACAGCCGTTAAACACTGAAGCTTTCTTT,CASSKGQPLNTEAFF
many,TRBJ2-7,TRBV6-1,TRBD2,TGTGCCAGCGGTACGGGGGGACGGTCCTCCGGCTCCTACGAGCAGTACTTC,CASGTGGRSSGSYEQYF
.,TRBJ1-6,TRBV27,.,TGTTCCAGCAGTGCAAAACAGGGCCTCCCGAATTCACCCCTCCACTTT,CSSSAKQGLPNSPLHF